These T cell receptor beta chains were read from a single sample in a study of blood T cell repertoires in COVID-19. Generated by immunoSEQ multiplex PCR, the TCRdb table keeps only in-frame clones and is missing some. The repertoire includes approximately 500,000 clones, roughly 91% of them detected once, and 7.8% sits in the top ten. Sequences were obtained from peripheral blood. The receptors stem from a woman aged 45-65 years with COVID-19, enrolled during active disease. CDR3s include the opening cysteine and the closing phenylalanine or tryptophan. The order of the fields is D gene, J gene, V gene, clone size, CDR3 protein, CDR3 DNA. A D gene is named only where the DNA matches it firmly. Size is stated for part of the rows, as once, few or many counts, or as a class when the clone is expanded.

>TRBD2|TRBJ2-3|TRBV6-1|-
CASSDSYSGGGSSTDTQYF
TGTGCCAGCAGTGATTCCTACAGCGGGGGGGGCTCTAGCACAGATACGCAGTATTTT
>TRBD1|TRBJ1-5|TRBV5-5|once
CASSPGTGGRQPQHF
TGTGCCAGCAGCCCCGGGACAGGGGGCCGACAGCCCCAGCATTTT
>-|TRBJ1-2|TRBV11-2|-
CASSLDRNYGYTF
TGTGCCAGCAGCTTAGACAGAAACTATGGCTACACCTTC
>-|TRBJ2-7|TRBV3-1/TRBV3-2|-
CASSQLRRQYF
TGTGCCAGCAGCCAATTGCGGCGACAGTACTTC
>TRBD2|TRBJ2-2|TRBV24-1|few
CATSSGGPGTGELFF
TGTGCCACCAGTAGCGGGGGGCCTGGTACCGGGGAGCTGTTTTTT
>TRBD1|TRBJ1-1|TRBV3-1/TRBV3-2|-
CASSQARTGQGGTEAFF
TGTGCCAGCAGCCAAGCGCGGACAGGGCAGGGTGGCACTGAAGCTTTCTTT
>TRBD1|TRBJ1-3|TRBV12-3/TRBV12-4|-
CASRGQGRNTIYF
TGTGCCAGCAGGGGACAGGGACGAAACACCATATATTTT
>-|TRBJ2-7|TRBV11-3|-
CASSLAFGEPYEQYF
TGTGCCAGCAGCTTAGCGTTTGGAGAACCCTACGAGCAGTACTTC
>-|TRBJ2-2|TRBV2|-
CASSSGTWAGELFF
TGTGCCAGCAGTTCAGGGACTTGGGCCGGGGAGCTGTTTTTT
>-|TRBJ1-1|TRBV2|-
CASSAGGVMNTEAFF
TGTGCCAGCAGTGCGGGGGGGGTCATGAACACTGAAGCTTTCTTT
>TRBD2|TRBJ2-1|TRBV2|-
CASSLAGISYNEQFF
TGTGCCAGCAGTCTAGCGGGGATCTCGTACAATGAGCAGTTCTTC
>-|TRBJ2-7|TRBV6-5|-
CASGTGWNEQYF
TGTGCCAGCGGTACAGGGTGGAACGAGCAGTACTTC
>TRBD2|TRBJ2-2|TRBV6-5|-
CATRTRNTGELFF
TGTGCCACCAGGACTAGGAACACCGGGGAGCTGTTTTTT
>TRBD2|TRBJ2-7|TRBV5-1|-
CASSPGGLADEQYF
TGCGCCAGCAGCCCGGGGGGTCTAGCGGACGAGCAGTACTTC